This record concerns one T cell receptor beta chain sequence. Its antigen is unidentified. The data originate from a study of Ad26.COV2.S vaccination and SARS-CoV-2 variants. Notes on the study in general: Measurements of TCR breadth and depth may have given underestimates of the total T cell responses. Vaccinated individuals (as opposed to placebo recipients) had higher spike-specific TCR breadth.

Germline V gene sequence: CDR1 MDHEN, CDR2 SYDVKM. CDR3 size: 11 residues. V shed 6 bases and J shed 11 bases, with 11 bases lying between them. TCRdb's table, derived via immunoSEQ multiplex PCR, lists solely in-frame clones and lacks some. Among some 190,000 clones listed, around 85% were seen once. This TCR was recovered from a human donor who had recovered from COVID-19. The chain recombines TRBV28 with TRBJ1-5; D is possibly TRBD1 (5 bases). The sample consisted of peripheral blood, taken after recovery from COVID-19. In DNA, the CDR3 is TGTGCCAGCAGGGGGGTAAGGACCCAGCATTTT. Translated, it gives CASRGVRTQHF. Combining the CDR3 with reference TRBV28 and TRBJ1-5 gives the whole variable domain DVKVTQSSRYLVKRTGEKVFLECVQDMDHENMFWYRQDPGLGLRLIYFSYDVKMKEKGDIPEGYSVSREKKERFSLILESASTNQTSMYLCASRGVRTQHFGDGTRLSIL.